This TCR beta chain was identified during a study of T-cell reconstitution after alpha-beta-depleted transplantation in children. CDR1 is SGHAT and CDR2 is FQNNGV in the germline V gene. This CDR3 has 14 amino acids. The V gene end was trimmed by 2 bases and the J gene end by 2 bases; junction bases not matched to a gene: 3. This clonotype occurred many times. This sample's TCRbeta library carried unique molecular identifier barcodes. TCRdb re-called the PCR reads through MiXCR, storing one row per CDR3 protein. The table records hundreds of thousands of distinct CDR3 sequences, 12% of them present only once.

V gene TRBV11-2 combines with J gene TRBJ2-7; TRBD2 agrees at 7 bases. Sample: PBMCs from the stem cell graft donor, taken from the stem cell graft. The receptor's source is a human donor who donated a stem cell graft to a child with acute lymphoblastic leukemia. DNA for the CDR3: TGTGCCAGCAGCTTAATGGCGGGGGCCTACGAGCAGTACTTC. Its translation: CASSLMAGAYEQYF. Combining the CDR3 with reference TRBV11-2 and TRBJ2-7 gives the whole variable domain EAGVAQSPRYKIIEKRQSVAFWCNPISGHATLYWYQQILGQGPKLLIQFQNNGVVDDSQLPKDRFSAERLKGVDSTLKIQPAKLEDSAVYLCASSLMAGAYEQYFGPGTRLTVT.